Presented here are 18 T cell receptor beta chains from one specimen sequenced in a study of shared clonotypes between healthy human individuals. Sequencing used immunoSEQ multiplex PCR; TCRdb keeps in-frame clones, though not all of them. The data show about 730,000 clones, 72% seen once. The sequenced sample consisted of memory CD4+ T cells sorted from blood. Subset of the sample: CD45RA-negative fraction. The receptors stem from a woman aged 25 to 39 in good health.

This clone has only one observation. The rearrangement uses TRBV6-1 and TRBJ1-2; D remains ambiguous. Trimming stripped 2 bases from V and 1 base from J, with 8 bases between. The CDR3 totals 14 residues. Germline CDR1 reads MNHNS; CDR2 reads SASEGT. The CDR3: CASSEQDLNYGYTF. The CDR3 DNA reads TGTGCCAGCAGTGAACAGGACCTTAACTATGGCTACACCTTC.

As concerns this clone: A much larger clonotype is one base distant, so this may be a read error. In the same sample, other DNA sequences code for this CDR3. J is TRBJ2-7 and V is TRBV28, with D uncertain. Trimming took 3 bases from V and 0 from J, leaving 3 bases between them. Germline V gene sequence: CDR1 MDHEN, CDR2 SYDVKM. The CDR3 length is 12 residues. The chain's CDR3 is CASSLGSYEQYF. The CDR3 nucleotides are TGTGCCAGCAGTTTGGGCTCCTACGAGCAGTACTTC.

J is TRBJ2-7 and V is TRBV7-9; perhaps TRBD1 as D (5 bases). The ends were cut back, 5 bases at V and 3 bases at J, with 11 bases in the middle. Germline V gives CDR1 SEHNR, CDR2 FQNEAQ (reference sequence). The CDR3 consists of 13 residues. CDR3 DNA: TGTGCCAGCAGCCGGCTTACAGGCTACGAGCAGTACTTC. Translation: CASSRLTGYEQYF.

This clone was detected once. The rearrangement joins TRBV7-9 to TRBJ2-2; the D is unclear. The CDR3 is made up of 13 amino acids. Germline loops: CDR1 SEHNR, CDR2 FQNEAQ (reference sequence). The V end lost 0 bases, the J end lost 7 bases, and 6 bases lay between the germline ends. The CDR3, as DNA: TGTGCCAGCAGCTTAGCCCTTATCGGGGAGCTGTTTTTT. Translated: CASSLALIGELFF.

The chain combines TRBV29-1 with TRBJ2-2; a weak D match, TRBD1 (5 bases). Germline assignment: CDR1 SQVTM and CDR2 ANQGSEA. The CDR3 runs 14 residues. V dropped 5 bases and J dropped 1 base, with 11 bases sitting between them. This chain's CDR3 is CSVLSRVNTGELFF. The DNA for the CDR3 is TGCAGCGTTCTCAGCAGGGTGAACACCGGGGAGCTGTTTTTT.

The V and J genes are TRBV10-2 and TRBJ1-4; a possible D gene is TRBD1 (6 bases). Trimming cost V 10 bases and J 8 bases, with 17 bases left between them. CDR3 length: 13 residues. The germline V gene encodes CDR1 WSHSY and CDR2 SAAADI. CDR3 sequence reads: CATLKGEGEKLFF. CDR3 in DNA: TGCGCCACCCTTAAGGGGGAAGGGGAAAAACTGTTTTTT.

This clone showed up many times. The chain carries TRBV5-1 and TRBJ1-1; no reliable D call. This CDR3 comprises 14 residues. From germline, CDR1 is SGHRS and CDR2 YFSETQ. Trimming pared 3 bases from V and 4 bases from J, leaving 13 bases between. CDR3 amino acids: CASSSILEGTEAFF. Written as DNA, the CDR3 is TGCGCCAGCAGCTCGATATTGGAGGGCACTGAAGCTTTCTTT.

Only a few counts were recorded for this clone. The chain has TRBV5-1 and TRBJ2-7, with D possibly TRBD2 on 7 matching bases. This CDR3 has 14 residues. Germline V CDR1 and CDR2: SGHRS, YFSETQ. The V end lost 4 bases, the J end lost 3 bases, and 14 bases lay between the germline ends. The CDR3 nucleotides are TGCGCCAGCAGCGATCAGGGAGGGGGCTACGAGCAGTACTTC. Protein: CASSDQGGGYEQYF.

V and J are TRBV19 and TRBJ1-4, with D possibly matching TRBD1 (6 bases). This CDR3 has 15 amino acids. Germline CDR1 reads LNHDA; CDR2 reads SQIVND (reference sequence). Trimming left V 2 bases short and J 8 bases short, with 15 bases between. CDR3 region: CASSIRGQGPEKLFF. Here the CDR3 DNA reads TGTGCCAGTAGTATACGGGGCCAGGGGCCAGAAAAACTGTTTTTT. Complete variable domain (other parts from reference TRBV19 and TRBJ1-4): DGGITQSPKYLFRKEGQNVTLSCEQNLNHDAMYWYRQDPGQGLRLIYYSQIVNDFQKGDIAEGYSVSREKKESFPLTVTSAQKNPTAFYLCASSIRGQGPEKLFFGSGTQLSVL.

The J gene is TRBJ2-7, the V gene TRBV7-3, with 8 bases identical to TRBD1. V gave up 5 bases and J gave up 7 bases; unmatched junction bases: 10. The CDR3 loop spans 14 amino acids. Germline loops: CDR1 SGHTA, CDR2 FQGTGA. The CDR3 loop reads CASSRDRGSREQYF. In DNA form, the CDR3 reads TGTGCCAGCAGCCGTGACAGGGGATCTAGGGAGCAGTACTTC.

This rearrangement joins TRBV7-3 to TRBJ1-2; weak D call: TRBD1 (5 bases). Germline V lookup: CDR1 SGHTA, CDR2 FQGTGA. V lost 5 bases to trimming and J lost 8 bases, with 15 bases between them. The CDR3 is made up of 13 amino acids. In nucleotides, the CDR3 is TGTGCCAGCAGCCCCTCTGGGGGGAACGGCTACACCTTC. Protein sequence: CASSPSGGNGYTF.

This chain joins TRBV21-1 and TRBJ2-6. TRBV21-1 is a documented pseudogene. CDR3 length: 17 residues. CDR3 nucleotide sequence: TGTGCCAGCAGCGGATACGGGACCGGAGCTGGGGCCAACGTCCTGACTTTC. As protein: CASSGYGTGAGANVLTF.

With regard to this clone: A read error may account for a junction end that differs from germline. The rearrangement uses TRBV14 and TRBJ1-2; D uncertain. The V gene's germline CDR1 is SGHDN and CDR2 FVKESK. The CDR3 has 13 residues. The CDR3 region is CASSQEGWTGYTF. The CDR3 region has the DNA TGTGCCAGCAGCCAAGAGGGCTGGACCGGCTACACCTTT. The full variable domain, in which reference TRBV14 and TRBJ1-2 provide the parts outside the CDR3, is EAGVTQFPSHSVIEKGQTVTLRCDPISGHDNLYWYRRVMGKEIKFLLHFVKESKQDESGMPNNRFLAERTGGTYSTLKVQPAELEDSGVYFCASSQEGWTGYTFGSGTRLTVV.

The V call is TRBV5-4, the J call TRBJ2-5; D is possibly TRBD2 (7 bases). The better agreement between TRBJ2-7 and the DNA end casts doubt on the J call. CDR3 length: 15 amino acids. CDR1 SGHNT and CDR2 YYREEE come from the germline V gene (reference sequence). CDR3 DNA sequence: TGTGCCAGCAGCTTTTTCGGGGGGCTGGGATACGAGCAGTACTTC. Protein product: CASSFFGGLGYEQYF.

V usage is TRBV19 and J usage is TRBJ2-7; 8 nucleotides match TRBD2. Germline V gene data show CDR1 as LNHDA and CDR2 as SQIVND (reference sequence). This CDR3 region has 16 residues. Unmatched junction bases numbered 10, after V lost 3 bases and J lost 3 bases. DNA for the CDR3: TGTGCCAGTAGTATCTCCCTAGGTCTAGCGGGCTACGAGCAGTACTTC. Translation: CASSISLGLAGYEQYF.

V is TRBV5-1 and J is TRBJ1-1, with no clear D. Germline V gene data show CDR1 as SGHRS and CDR2 as YFSETQ. This CDR3 is 13 amino acids long. The ends were cut back, 5 bases at V and 4 bases at J, with 12 bases in the middle. The CDR3 bases are TGCGCCAGCAGAGAGGCCACGATCACTGAAGCTTTCTTT. Encoded protein: CASREATITEAFF.

V usage is TRBV19 and J usage is TRBJ2-1; 11 positions agree with TRBD2. The CDR3 sequence is 18 residues long. V dropped 3 bases and J dropped 6; count of bases not matched to a gene: 13. Germline loops: CDR1 LNHDA, CDR2 SQIVND (reference sequence). Written as DNA, the CDR3 is TGTGCCAGTAGTATTCGCTGGCTAGCGGGAGGCGGCTCCAATGAGCAGTTCTTC. As protein: CASSIRWLAGGGSNEQFF.

The J gene is TRBJ1-2, the V gene TRBV2, with D possibly matching TRBD1 (5 bases). Germline V gene lookup returns CDR1 SNHLY and CDR2 FYNNEI. V gave up 6 bases and J gave up 3 bases, with 14 bases separating them. This CDR3 spans 14 amino acids. CDR3 nucleotides: TGTGCCAGCAGGGAGGGGTCGAGTTACTATGGCTACACCTTC. Translating gives CASREGSSYYGYTF.